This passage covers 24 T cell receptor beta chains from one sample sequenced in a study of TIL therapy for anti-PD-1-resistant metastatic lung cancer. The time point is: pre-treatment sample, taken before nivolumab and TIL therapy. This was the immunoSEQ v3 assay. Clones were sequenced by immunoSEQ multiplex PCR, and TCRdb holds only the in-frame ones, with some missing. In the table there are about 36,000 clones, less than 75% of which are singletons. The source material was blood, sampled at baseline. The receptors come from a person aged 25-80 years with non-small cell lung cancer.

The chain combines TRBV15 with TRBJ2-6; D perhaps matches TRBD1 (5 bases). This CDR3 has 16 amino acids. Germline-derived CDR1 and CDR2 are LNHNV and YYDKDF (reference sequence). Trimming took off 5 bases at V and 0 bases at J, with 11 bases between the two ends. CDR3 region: CATSLGQDSGANVLTF. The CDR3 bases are TGTGCCACCAGCCTCGGACAAGACTCTGGGGCCAACGTCCTGACTTTC.

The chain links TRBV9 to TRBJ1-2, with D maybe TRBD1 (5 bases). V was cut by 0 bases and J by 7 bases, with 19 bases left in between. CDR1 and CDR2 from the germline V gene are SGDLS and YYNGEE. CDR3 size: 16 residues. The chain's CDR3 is CASSVATAGGSGGYTF. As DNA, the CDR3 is TGTGCCAGCAGCGTAGCTACGGCGGGGGGGTCCGGTGGCTACACCTTC.

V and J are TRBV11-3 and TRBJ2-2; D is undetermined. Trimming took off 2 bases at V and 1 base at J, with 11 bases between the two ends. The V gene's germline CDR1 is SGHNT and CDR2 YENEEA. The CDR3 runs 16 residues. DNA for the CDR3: TGTGCCAGCAGCTTACAGCGAGGAGTGAACACCGGGGAGCTGTTTTTT. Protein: CASSLQRGVNTGELFF.

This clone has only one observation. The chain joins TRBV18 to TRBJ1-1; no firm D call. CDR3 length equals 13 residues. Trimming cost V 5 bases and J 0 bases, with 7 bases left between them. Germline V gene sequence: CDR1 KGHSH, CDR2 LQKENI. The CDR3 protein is CASSSTVNTEAFF. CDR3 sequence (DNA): TGTGCCAGCTCATCGACGGTGAACACTGAAGCTTTCTTT. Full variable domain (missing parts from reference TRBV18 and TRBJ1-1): NAGVMQNPRHLVRRRGQEARLRCSPMKGHSHVYWYRQLPEEGLKFMVYLQKENIIDESGMPKERFSAEFPKEGPSILRIQQVVRGDSAAYFCASSSTVNTEAFFGQGTRLTVV.

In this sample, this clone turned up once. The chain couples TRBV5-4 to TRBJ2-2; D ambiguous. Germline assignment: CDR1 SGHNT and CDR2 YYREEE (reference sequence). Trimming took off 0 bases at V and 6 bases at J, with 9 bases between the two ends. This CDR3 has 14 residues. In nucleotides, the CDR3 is TGTGCCAGCAGCTTGGTCCGGACCGCCGGGGAGCTGTTTTTT. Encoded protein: CASSLVRTAGELFF. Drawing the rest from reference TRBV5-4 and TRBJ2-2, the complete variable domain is ETGVTQSPTHLIKTRGQQVTLRCSSQSGHNTVSWYQQALGQGPQFIFQYYREEENGRGNFPPRFSGLQFPNYSSELNVNALELDDSALYLCASSLVRTAGELFFGEGSRLTVL.

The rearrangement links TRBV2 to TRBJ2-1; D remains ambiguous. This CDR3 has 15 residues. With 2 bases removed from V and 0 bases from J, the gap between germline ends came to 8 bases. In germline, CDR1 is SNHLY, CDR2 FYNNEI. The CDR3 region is CASSEYSSSYNEQFF. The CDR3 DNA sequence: TGTGCCAGCAGTGAATACTCCAGCTCCTACAATGAGCAGTTCTTC.

The CDR3 DNA reads TGTGCCAGCAGCTGGGGGGTAGGGGAAACTGAAGCTTTCTTT. It specifies CASSWGVGETEAFF. The chain has TRBV11-2 and TRBJ1-1, with D possibly being TRBD1 (5 bases). V was pared by 4 bases and J by 5 bases, with 14 bases between. The CDR3 contains 14 residues. In germline, CDR1 is SGHAT, CDR2 FQNNGV. The entire variable domain, with the rest obtained from reference TRBV11-2 and TRBJ1-1, is as follows: EAGVAQSPRYKIIEKRQSVAFWCNPISGHATLYWYQQILGQGPKLLIQFQNNGVVDDSQLPKDRFSAERLKGVDSTLKIQPAKLEDSAVYLCASSWGVGETEAFFGQGTRLTVV.

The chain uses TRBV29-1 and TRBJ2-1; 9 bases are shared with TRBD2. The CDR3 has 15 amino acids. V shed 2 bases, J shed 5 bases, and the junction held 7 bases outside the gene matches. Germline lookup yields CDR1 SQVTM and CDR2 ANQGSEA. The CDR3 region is CSVEMLAGANNEQFF. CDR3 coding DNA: TGCAGCGTTGAAATGTTAGCGGGGGCGAACAATGAGCAGTTCTTC.

The CDR3 sequence is CASSYIGGTDTQYF. The CDR3 DNA sequence: TGTGCCAGCAGCTACATCGGCGGCACAGATACGCAGTATTTT. V gene TRBV14 combines with J gene TRBJ2-3; D is ambiguous. Germline loops: CDR1 SGHDN, CDR2 FVKESK. V was shortened by 5 bases and J by 1 base, with 10 bases between the two germline ends. The CDR3 is 14 amino acids.

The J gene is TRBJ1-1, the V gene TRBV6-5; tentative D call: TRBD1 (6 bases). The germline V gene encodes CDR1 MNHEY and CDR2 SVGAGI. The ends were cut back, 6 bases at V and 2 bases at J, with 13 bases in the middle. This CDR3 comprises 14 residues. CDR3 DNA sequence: TGTGCCAGCAGCAACAGGGCCTCAAACACTGAAGCTTTCTTT. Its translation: CASSNRASNTEAFF.

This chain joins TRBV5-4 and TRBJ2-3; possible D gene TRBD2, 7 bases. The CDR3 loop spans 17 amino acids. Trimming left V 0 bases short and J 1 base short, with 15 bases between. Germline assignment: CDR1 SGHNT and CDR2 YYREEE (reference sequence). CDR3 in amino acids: CASSLEGGRVGTDTQYF. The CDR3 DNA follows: TGTGCCAGCAGCTTGGAGGGGGGGAGGGTCGGCACAGATACGCAGTATTTT.

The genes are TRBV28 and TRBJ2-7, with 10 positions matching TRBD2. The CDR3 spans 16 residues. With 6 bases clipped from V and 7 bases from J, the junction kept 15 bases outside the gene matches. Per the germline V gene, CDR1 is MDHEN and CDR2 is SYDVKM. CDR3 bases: TGTGCCAGCAGCTTCCCCTCGCTAGCGGGAGTACGGGAGCAGTACTTC. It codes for CASSFPSLAGVREQYF.

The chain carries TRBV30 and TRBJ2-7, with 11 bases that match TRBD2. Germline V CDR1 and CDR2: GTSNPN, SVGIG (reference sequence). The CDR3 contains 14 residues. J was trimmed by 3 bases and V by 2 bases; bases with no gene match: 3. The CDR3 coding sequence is TGTGCCTGGAGTCTGGGACTAGCGGTCTACGAGCAGTACTTC. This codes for CAWSLGLAVYEQYF.

The CDR3 DNA reads TGTGCCAGCAGCCAAGATTGGGGGGCGAAGGGGACCGGGGAGCTGTTTTTT. Translated: CASSQDWGAKGTGELFF. The V and J genes are TRBV4-2 and TRBJ2-2; possibly TRBD1 or TRBD2 for D (6 bases each). The germline V and J ends were trimmed by 0 bases and 5 bases, with 16 bases remaining between them. The length of the CDR3 is 17 residues. Germline V gives CDR1 LGHNA, CDR2 YNFKEQ.

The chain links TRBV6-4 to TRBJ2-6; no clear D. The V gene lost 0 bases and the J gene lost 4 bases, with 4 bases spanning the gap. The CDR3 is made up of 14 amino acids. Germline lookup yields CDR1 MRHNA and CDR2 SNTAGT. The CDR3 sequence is CASSDSTGANVLTF. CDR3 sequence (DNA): TGTGCCAGCAGTGACTCGACCGGGGCCAACGTCCTGACTTTC.

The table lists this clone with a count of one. The CDR3 coding sequence is TGTGCCATCAGTTGGACAGGGGGCCTTGATGGCTACACCTTC. Translation: CAISWTGGLDGYTF. This rearrangement joins TRBV10-3 to TRBJ1-2; TRBD1 matches 11 bases. CDR1 ENHRY and CDR2 SYGVKD come from the germline V gene. This CDR3 contains 14 residues. V lost 5 bases to trimming and J lost 6 bases; unmatched junction nucleotides: 5.

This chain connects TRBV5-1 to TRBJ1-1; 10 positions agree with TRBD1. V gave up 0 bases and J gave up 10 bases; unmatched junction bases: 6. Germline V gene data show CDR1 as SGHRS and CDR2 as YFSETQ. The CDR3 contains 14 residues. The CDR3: CASSLGQGARLAFF. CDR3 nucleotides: TGCGCCAGCAGCTTGGGACAGGGGGCGCGGTTAGCTTTCTTT.

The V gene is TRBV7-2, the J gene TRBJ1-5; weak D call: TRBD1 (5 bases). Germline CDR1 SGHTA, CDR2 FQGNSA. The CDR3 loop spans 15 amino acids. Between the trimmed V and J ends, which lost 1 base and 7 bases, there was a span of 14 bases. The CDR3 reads CASSLDGDARQPQHF. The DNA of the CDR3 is TGTGCCAGCAGCTTAGACGGGGACGCTAGGCAGCCCCAGCATTTT.

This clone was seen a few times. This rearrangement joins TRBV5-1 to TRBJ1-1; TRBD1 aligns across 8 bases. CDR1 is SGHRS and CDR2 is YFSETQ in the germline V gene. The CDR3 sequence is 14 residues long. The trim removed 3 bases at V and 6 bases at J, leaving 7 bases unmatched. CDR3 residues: CASSSGQGFSEAFF. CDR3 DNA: TGCGCCAGCAGCTCCGGACAGGGTTTCTCTGAAGCTTTCTTT.

The CDR3 bases are TGTGCCAGCAGTCTACAGAGCTCTGGAAACACCATATATTTT. Protein: CASSLQSSGNTIYF. The rearrangement links TRBV6-5 to TRBJ1-3; D is undetermined. The germline gives CDR1 MNHEY, CDR2 SVGAGI. The CDR3 sequence is 14 residues long. The ends were cut back, 5 bases at V and 0 bases at J, with 8 bases in the middle.

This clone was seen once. The CDR3 loop reads CASSLQASGLEYF. CDR3 DNA: TGTGCCAGCAGCTTGCAAGCTAGCGGGCTTGAGTACTTC. The chain recombines TRBV7-2 with TRBJ2-7; 8 bases map to TRBD2. This CDR3 spans 13 amino acids. After removal of 3 bases from V and 11 bases from J, the junction contained 9 bases not matched to a gene. The germline gives CDR1 SGHTA, CDR2 FQGNSA.

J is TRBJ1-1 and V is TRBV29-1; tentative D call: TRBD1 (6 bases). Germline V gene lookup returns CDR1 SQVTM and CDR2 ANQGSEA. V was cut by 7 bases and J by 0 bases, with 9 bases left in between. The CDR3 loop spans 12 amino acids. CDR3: CSGGGLNTEAFF. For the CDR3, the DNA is TGCAGCGGGGGGGGGCTGAACACTGAAGCTTTCTTT.

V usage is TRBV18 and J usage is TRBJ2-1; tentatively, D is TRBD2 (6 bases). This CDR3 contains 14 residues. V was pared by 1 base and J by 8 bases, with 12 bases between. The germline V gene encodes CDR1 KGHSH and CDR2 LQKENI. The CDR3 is CASSPRLEGYEQFF. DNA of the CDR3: TGTGCCAGCTCACCACGGCTGGAGGGGTATGAGCAGTTCTTC. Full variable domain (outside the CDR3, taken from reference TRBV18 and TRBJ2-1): NAGVMQNPRHLVRRRGQEARLRCSPMKGHSHVYWYRQLPEEGLKFMVYLQKENIIDESGMPKERFSAEFPKEGPSILRIQQVVRGDSAAYFCASSPRLEGYEQFFGPGTRLTVL.

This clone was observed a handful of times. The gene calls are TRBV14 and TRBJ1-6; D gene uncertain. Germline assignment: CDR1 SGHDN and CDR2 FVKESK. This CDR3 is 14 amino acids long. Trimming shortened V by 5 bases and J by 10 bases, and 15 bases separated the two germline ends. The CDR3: CASSEIEVGSPLHF. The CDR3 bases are TGTGCCAGCAGCGAAATCGAGGTGGGATCACCCCTCCACTTT. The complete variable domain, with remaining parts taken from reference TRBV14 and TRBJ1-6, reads EAGVTQFPSHSVIEKGQTVTLRCDPISGHDNLYWYRRVMGKEIKFLLHFVKESKQDESGMPNNRFLAERTGGTYSTLKVQPAELEDSGVYFCASSEIEVGSPLHFGNGTRLTVT.